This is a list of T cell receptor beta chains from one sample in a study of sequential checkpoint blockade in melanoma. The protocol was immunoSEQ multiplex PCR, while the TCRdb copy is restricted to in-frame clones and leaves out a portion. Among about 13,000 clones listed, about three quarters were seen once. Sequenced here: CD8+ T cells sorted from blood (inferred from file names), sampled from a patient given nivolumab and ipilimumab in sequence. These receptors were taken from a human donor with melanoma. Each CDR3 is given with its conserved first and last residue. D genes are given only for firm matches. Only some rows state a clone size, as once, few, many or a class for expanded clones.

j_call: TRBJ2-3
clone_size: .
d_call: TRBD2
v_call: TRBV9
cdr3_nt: TGTGCCAGCAGCGTAGGCGGGGGTCAAACAGATACGCAGTATTTT
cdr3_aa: CASSVGGGQTDTQYF

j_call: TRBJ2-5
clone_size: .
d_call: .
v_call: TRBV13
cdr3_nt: TGTGCCAGCAGCACGGGACGGGGACTCAAAGAGACCCAGTACTTC
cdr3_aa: CASSTGRGLKETQYF

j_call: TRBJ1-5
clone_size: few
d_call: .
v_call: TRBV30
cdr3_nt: TGTGCCTGGAGTCCAGGGAGCAATCAGCCCCAGCATTTT
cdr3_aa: CAWSPGSNQPQHF

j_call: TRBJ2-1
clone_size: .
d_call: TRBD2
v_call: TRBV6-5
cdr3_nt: TGTGCCAGCATGACCGGGACTAGCGACTACAATGAGCAGTTCTTC
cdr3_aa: CASMTGTSDYNEQFF

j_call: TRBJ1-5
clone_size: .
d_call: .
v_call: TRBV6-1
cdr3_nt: TGTGCCAGCTCCGCTTGGCAGATTAATCAGCCCCAGCATTTT
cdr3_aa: CASSAWQINQPQHF

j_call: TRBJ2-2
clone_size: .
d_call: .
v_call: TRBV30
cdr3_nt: TGTGCCTGCGGACTGTCCGCGAACACCGGGGAGCTGTTTTTT
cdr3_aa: CACGLSANTGELFF

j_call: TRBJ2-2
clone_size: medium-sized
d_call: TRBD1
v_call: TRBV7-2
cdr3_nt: TGTGCCAGCAGCTTGACAGGGCCCACCGGGGAGCTGTTTTTT
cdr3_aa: CASSLTGPTGELFF

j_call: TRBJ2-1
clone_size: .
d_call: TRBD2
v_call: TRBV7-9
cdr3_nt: TGTGCCAGCAGCTACCTGACTAGCGGGTATTACAATGAGCAGTTCTTC
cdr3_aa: CASSYLTSGYYNEQFF

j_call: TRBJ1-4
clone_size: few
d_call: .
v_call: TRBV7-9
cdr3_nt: TGTGCCAGCAGCTGGGGGGGTGAAAAACTGTTTTTT
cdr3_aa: CASSWGGEKLFF

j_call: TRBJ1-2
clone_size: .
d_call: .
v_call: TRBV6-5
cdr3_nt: TGTGCCAGCAGTTACCGGGCTTCGGGGGGGAACTATGGCTACACCTTC
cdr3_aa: CASSYRASGGNYGYTF

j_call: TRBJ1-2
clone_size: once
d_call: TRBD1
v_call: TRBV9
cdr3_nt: TGTGCCAGCAGCCAGGGGGCCCGGTTGACCCCCCTCTATGGCTACACCTTC
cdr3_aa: CASSQGARLTPLYGYTF

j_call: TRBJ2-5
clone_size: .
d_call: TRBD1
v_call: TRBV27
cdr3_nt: TGTGCCAGCAGTTTAATGGACAGGGGTGGCGAGACCCAGTACTTC
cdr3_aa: CASSLMDRGGETQYF

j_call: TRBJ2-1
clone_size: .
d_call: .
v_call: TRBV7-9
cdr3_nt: TGTGCCAGCAGCTCAGGGTATGAGCAGTTCTTC
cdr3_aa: CASSSGYEQFF

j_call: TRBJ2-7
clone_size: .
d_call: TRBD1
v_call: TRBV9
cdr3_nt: TGTGCCAGCAGCGTAGGAGGACAGGGGGTATCGTACGAGCAGTACTTC
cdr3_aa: CASSVGGQGVSYEQYF

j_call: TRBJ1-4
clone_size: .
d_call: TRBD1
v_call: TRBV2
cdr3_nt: TGTGCCAGCACCCCCGGGACAGGGATAACTAATGAAAAACTGTTTTTT
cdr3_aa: CASTPGTGITNEKLFF

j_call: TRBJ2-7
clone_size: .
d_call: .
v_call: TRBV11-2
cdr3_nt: TGTGCCAGCAGCTTTTGGGCGGAGGCCTACGAGCAGTACTTC
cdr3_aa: CASSFWAEAYEQYF

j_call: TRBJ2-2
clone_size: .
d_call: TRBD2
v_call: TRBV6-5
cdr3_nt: TGTGCCAGCAGTTACGGGGAGGGCGCCGGGGAGCTGTTTTTT
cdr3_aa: CASSYGEGAGELFF

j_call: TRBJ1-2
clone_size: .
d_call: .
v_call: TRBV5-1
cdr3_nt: TGCGCCAGCAGCCTTCCGACAGGCCCTAACTATGGCTACACCTTC
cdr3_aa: CASSLPTGPNYGYTF

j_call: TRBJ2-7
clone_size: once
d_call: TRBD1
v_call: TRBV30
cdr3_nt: TGTGCCTGGAGCCTAAATCCGGGACAGGTCTCCTACGAGCAGTACTTC
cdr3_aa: CAWSLNPGQVSYEQYF

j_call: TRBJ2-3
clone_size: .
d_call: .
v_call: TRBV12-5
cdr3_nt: TGTGCTAGTGGTTTGGTACAGGGTCGCACAGATACGCAGTATTTT
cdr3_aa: CASGLVQGRTDTQYF

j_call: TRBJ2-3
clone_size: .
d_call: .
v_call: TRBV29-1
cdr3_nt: TGCAGCGTTGAGGAGCTCTTCGCTAGCACAGATACGCAGTATTTT
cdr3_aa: CSVEELFASTDTQYF

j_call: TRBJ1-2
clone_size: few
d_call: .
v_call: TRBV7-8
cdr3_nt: TGTGCCAGCAGCTTAGTCGTAGGGGCGGAGGGTCTCGGCCTCTATGGCTACACCTTC
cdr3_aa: CASSLVVGAEGLGLYGYTF

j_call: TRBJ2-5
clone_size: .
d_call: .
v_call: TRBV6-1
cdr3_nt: TGTGCCACACACCCACGGACCCAGTACTTC
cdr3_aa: CATHPRTQYF

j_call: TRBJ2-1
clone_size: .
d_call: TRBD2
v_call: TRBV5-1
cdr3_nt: TGCGCCAGCAGCTTGAGCCCTAGCGGGATTTACAATGAGCAGTTCTTC
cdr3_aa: CASSLSPSGIYNEQFF

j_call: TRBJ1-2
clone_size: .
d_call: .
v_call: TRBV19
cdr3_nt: TGTGCCAGTACCCCCCGGCTCAGGGGCCCCGGAGAAACATATGGCTACACCTTC
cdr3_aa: CASTPRLRGPGETYGYTF

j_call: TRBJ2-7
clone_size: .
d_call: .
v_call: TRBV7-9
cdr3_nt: TGTGCCAGCAGCTTATTACCAGGGGCCTACGAGCAGTACTTC
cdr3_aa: CASSLLPGAYEQYF

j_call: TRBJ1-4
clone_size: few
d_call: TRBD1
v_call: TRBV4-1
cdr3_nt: TGCGCCAGCAGCCAAGCGACAGGGCGAGAACTGTTTTTT
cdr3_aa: CASSQATGRELFF

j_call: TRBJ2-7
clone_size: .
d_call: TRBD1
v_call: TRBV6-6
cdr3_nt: TGTGCCAGCTCCCCGGGACAGGGTGCCTACGAGCAGTACTTC
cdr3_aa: CASSPGQGAYEQYF

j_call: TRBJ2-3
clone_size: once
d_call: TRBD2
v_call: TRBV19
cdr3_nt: TGTGCCAGTAGTATACGACGGGGGGGAAGCACAGATACGCAGTATTTT
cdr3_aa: CASSIRRGGSTDTQYF

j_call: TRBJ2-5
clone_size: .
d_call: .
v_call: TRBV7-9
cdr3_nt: TGTGCCAGCAGCTTAAAAGGGAGTCTTCCTGAAGAGACCCAGTACTTC
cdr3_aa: CASSLKGSLPEETQYF

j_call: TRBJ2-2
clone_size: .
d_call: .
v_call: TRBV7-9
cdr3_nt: TGTGCCAGCAGTTCCCCCGGGACACCGACCGGGGAGCTGTTTTTT
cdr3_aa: CASSSPGTPTGELFF

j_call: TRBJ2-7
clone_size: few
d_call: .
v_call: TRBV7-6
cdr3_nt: TGTGCCAGCGCCCCCGGGGAAAGGTACGAGCAGTACTTC
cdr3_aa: CASAPGERYEQYF

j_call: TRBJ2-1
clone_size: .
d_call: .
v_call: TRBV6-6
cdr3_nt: TGTGCCAGCACCCGAGGGGGTGGGTACAATGAGCAGTTCTTC
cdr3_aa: CASTRGGGYNEQFF

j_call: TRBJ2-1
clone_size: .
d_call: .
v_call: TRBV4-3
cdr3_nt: TGCGCCAGCAGCCTGCGAAGGACAGACTACAATGAGCAGTTCTTC
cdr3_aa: CASSLRRTDYNEQFF

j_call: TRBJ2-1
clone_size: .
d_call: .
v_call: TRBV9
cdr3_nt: TGTGCCAGCAGCGTCGGGTGGCAATACAATGAGCAGTTCTTC
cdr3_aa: CASSVGWQYNEQFF

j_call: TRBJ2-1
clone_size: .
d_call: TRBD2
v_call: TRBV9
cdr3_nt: TGTGCCAGCAGCCCTACTAGCGGGAGTAGGAATGAGCAGTTCTTC
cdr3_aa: CASSPTSGSRNEQFF

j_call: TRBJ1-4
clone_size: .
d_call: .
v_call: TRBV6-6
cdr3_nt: TGTGCCAGCAGTATAGACCGGGGAGAAAAACTGTTTTTT
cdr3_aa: CASSIDRGEKLFF

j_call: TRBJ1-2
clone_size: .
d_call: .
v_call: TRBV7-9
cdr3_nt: TGTGCCAGCAGCCCCTTATGGGGGGGCACAGCCGATGGCTACACCTTC
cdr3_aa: CASSPLWGGTADGYTF

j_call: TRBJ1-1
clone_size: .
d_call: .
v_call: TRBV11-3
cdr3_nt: TGTGCCAGCACCAAGACTAACACTGAAGCTTTCTTT
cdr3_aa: CASTKTNTEAFF

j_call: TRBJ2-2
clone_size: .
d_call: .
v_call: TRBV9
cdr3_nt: TGTGCCAGCAGCGGATGGGACTCCGGGGAGCTGTTTTTT
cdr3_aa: CASSGWDSGELFF

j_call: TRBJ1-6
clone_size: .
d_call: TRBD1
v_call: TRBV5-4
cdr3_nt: TGTGCCAGCAAGCTTACCCCAGGGGGCGATTCACCCCTCCACTTT
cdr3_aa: CASKLTPGGDSPLHF

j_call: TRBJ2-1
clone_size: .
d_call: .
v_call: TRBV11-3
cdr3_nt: TGTGCCAGCAGCGCCTGGGCTAGCAGCGATGAGCAGTTCTTC
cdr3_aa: CASSAWASSDEQFF

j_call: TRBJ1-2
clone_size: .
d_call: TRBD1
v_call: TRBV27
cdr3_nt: TGTGCCAGCAGTTTAGCCGGGACAGGGTATGGCTACACCTTC
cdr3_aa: CASSLAGTGYGYTF

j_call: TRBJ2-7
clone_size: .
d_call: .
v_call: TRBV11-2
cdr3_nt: TGTGCCAGCAGCTCTAAGACAGGCAACGAGCAGTACTTC
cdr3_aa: CASSSKTGNEQYF

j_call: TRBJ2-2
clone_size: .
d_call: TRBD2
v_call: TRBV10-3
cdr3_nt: TGTGCCATCAGTGGGGCGGGAGACCGAACCGGGGAGCTGTTTTTT
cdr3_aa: CAISGAGDRTGELFF

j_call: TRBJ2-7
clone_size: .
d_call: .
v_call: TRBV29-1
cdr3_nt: TGCAGCGTTGAGAAGGGGGTAAGCTCCTACGAGCAGTACTTC
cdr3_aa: CSVEKGVSSYEQYF

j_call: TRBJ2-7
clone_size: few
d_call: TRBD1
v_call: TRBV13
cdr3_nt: TGTGCCAGCAGCCTGGGACAGACACTCTACGAGCAGTACTTC
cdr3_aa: CASSLGQTLYEQYF

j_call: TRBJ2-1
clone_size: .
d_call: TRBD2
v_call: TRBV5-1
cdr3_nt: TGCGCCAGCAGCTTGGAGTGGCGGGGGGACTACAATGAGCAGTTCTTC
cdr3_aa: CASSLEWRGDYNEQFF

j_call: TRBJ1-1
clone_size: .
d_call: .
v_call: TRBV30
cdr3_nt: TGTGCCTGGACAGGGGCCGACACTGAAGCTTTCTTT
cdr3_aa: CAWTGADTEAFF

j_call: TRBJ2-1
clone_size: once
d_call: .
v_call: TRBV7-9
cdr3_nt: TGTGCCTCCCAATTCAGCTCCTACAATGAGCAGTTCTTC
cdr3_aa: CASQFSSYNEQFF